The 8 T cell receptor beta chains reported below all come from one sample, sequenced in a study of T cell responses to AZD1222 COVID-19 vaccine. Sequencing was performed with immunoSEQ multiplex PCR; in TCRdb, only in-frame clones are kept and a portion is missing. The sample carries tens of thousands of clones, 70% to 90% recorded once. The material sequenced was peripheral blood, taken on day 0 of AZD1222 vaccination. The receptor set was obtained from an adult in good health.

This clone was counted between two and nine times. This chain uses TRBV28 with TRBJ1-6, with D perhaps matching TRBD1 (6 bases). This CDR3 comprises 17 residues. V was shortened by 5 bases and J by 0 bases, with 14 bases between the two germline ends. From germline, CDR1 is MDHEN and CDR2 SYDVKM. The CDR3 protein is CASSTRTVSSYNSPLHF. The DNA for the CDR3 is TGTGCCAGCAGTACCCGGACAGTTAGCTCCTATAATTCACCCCTCCACTTT.

V and J are TRBV30 and TRBJ1-2; D call uncertain. Trimming shortened V by 3 bases and J by 7 bases, and 15 bases separated the two germline ends. The CDR3 is made up of 13 amino acids. Germline lookup yields CDR1 GTSNPN and CDR2 SVGIG (reference sequence). CDR3 in DNA: TGTGCCTGGAGCTTCTTGGGGTCTAGTGGCTACACCTTC. This translates into CAWSFLGSSGYTF. The full variable domain, with the rest looked up from reference TRBV30 and TRBJ1-2, is SQTIHQWPATLVQPVGSPLSLECTVEGTSNPNLYWYRQAAGRGLQLLFYSVGIGQISSEVPQNLSASRPQDRQFILSSKKLLLSDSGFYLCAWSFLGSSGYTFGSGTRLTVV.

CDR3 coding DNA: TGTGCCAGCAGCTTCTGGCAGGAGCTACGCTCTGGGGCCAACGTCCTGACTTTC. Protein product: CASSFWQELRSGANVLTF. The chain employs TRBV7-9 and TRBJ2-6; D gene unclear. The germline gives CDR1 SEHNR, CDR2 FQNEAQ (reference sequence). The CDR3 consists of 18 residues. V was shortened by 3 bases and J by 0 bases, with 15 bases between the two germline ends.

The rearrangement links TRBV9 to TRBJ1-6, with 12 bases fitting TRBD1. V lost 3 bases and J lost 10; bases outside the gene matches: 5. Germline CDR1 is SGDLS and CDR2 is YYNGEE. This CDR3 is 15 amino acids long. The CDR3 loop reads CASSGGTGGASPLHF. The CDR3 nucleotides read TGTGCCAGCAGCGGAGGGACAGGGGGCGCATCACCCCTCCACTTT.

This chain connects TRBV6-2 or TRBV6-3 to TRBJ2-2, with D possibly TRBD2 on 6 matching bases. The V and J ends lost 1 base and 4 bases respectively, with 10 bases between them. Looked up from germline, CDR1 is MNHEY and CDR2 is SVGEGT. This CDR3 is 15 amino acids long. The CDR3 sequence: CASSYWISGTGELFF. In nucleotides, the CDR3 is TGTGCCAGCAGTTACTGGATTAGCGGCACCGGGGAGCTGTTTTTT.

This chain uses TRBV6-6 with TRBJ1-1, with no clear D. Germline CDR1 MNHNY, CDR2 SVGAGI (reference sequence). V was clipped by 6 bases and J by 3 bases, with 11 bases between them. This CDR3 is built from 13 residues. The CDR3 spells CASSTREDTEAFF. In nucleotides, the CDR3 is TGTGCCAGCAGCACGAGGGAGGACACTGAAGCTTTCTTT.

The chain combines TRBV28 with TRBJ1-1; 12 bases align to TRBD1. Germline V gives CDR1 MDHEN, CDR2 SYDVKM. With 4 bases clipped from V and 10 bases from J, the junction kept 10 bases outside the gene matches. The CDR3 contains 15 residues. The DNA for the CDR3 is TGTGCCAGCAGTTCCCCCGGGACAGGGGGCTTTGGAGCTTTCTTT. The encoded protein is CASSSPGTGGFGAFF. Full variable domain (outside the CDR3, taken from reference TRBV28 and TRBJ1-1): DVKVTQSSRYLVKRTGEKVFLECVQDMDHENMFWYRQDPGLGLRLIYFSYDVKMKEKGDIPEGYSVSREKKERFSLILESASTNQTSMYLCASSSPGTGGFGAFFGQGTRLTVV.

The chain recombines TRBV4-3 with TRBJ2-7; D not resolved. CDR1 is LGHNA, CDR2 YSLEER, per germline. V lost 0 bases and J lost 0, with 9 bases in between. The CDR3 runs 15 residues. The CDR3 protein is CASSQERKDSYEQYF. DNA of the CDR3: TGCGCCAGCAGCCAAGAGAGGAAAGACTCCTACGAGCAGTACTTC.